This TCR beta chain was observed in a study of Graves' ophthalmopathy and Graves' hyperthyroidism. The diagnostic workup employed clinical symptoms, serum thyroxine, TRAb, thyroid ultrasound and orbital computed tomography. The TCR beta CDR3 regions underwent amplification from RNA transcripts. HTBI primers primed a first-round RT-PCR, and a second-round multiplex PCR followed. TCRdb re-called the multiplex PCR reads through MiXCR, storing one row per CDR3 protein. Among approximately 160,000 distinct CDR3 sequences listed, 30% to 45% were seen once. Trimming removed 1 base from V and 4 bases from J; junction bases left unmatched: 7. Germline CDR1 SGHVS, CDR2 FQNEAQ. The CDR3 length is 16 residues. This clonotype was seen at least ten times. Its specificity is unknown. General study points: A 13-signature model separated ophthalmopathy from stable hyperthyroidism, reaching roughly 85% sensitivity and roughly 82% specificity cross-validated.

This TCR came from a man aged 25 to 40 with Graves' ophthalmopathy. V is TRBV7-8 and J is TRBJ2-7; 10 bases are shared with TRBD1. Sequencing was done on a sample of peripheral blood. The CDR3 sequence: CASSLVPDRGWYEQYF. Written as DNA, the CDR3 is TGTGCCAGCAGCTTAGTCCCGGACAGGGGGTGGTACGAGCAGTACTTC. The variable domain in full, with the rest retrieved from reference TRBV7-8 and TRBJ2-7, is GAGVSQSPRYKVAKRGQDVALRCDPISGHVSLFWYQQALGQGPEFLTYFQNEAQLDKSGLPSDRFFAERPEGSVSTLKIQRTQQEDSAVYLCASSLVPDRGWYEQYFGPGTRLTVT.